These 2 T cell receptor beta chains were sequenced from one sample in a study of OX40 agonist ivuxolimab in advanced cancers. The library was generated by the immunoSEQ multiplex PCR assay. The table comes from immuneACCESS by way of TCRdb, which keeps in-frame sequences with V and J called. Part of the clones is missing from these tables; in studies checked, under half for an unresolved V gene and the rest for unknown reasons. Counted in this sample were about 69,000 clones; about 89% of them appeared once. Under 0.35% of the sample is in the top ten clones. The material was CD4+ or CD8+ T cells sorted from blood, obtained in a trial of the OX40 agonist ivuxolimab. These receptors originate from an adult with an advanced solid tumor such as melanoma, head and neck, liver or kidney cancer.

The rearrangement joins TRBV28 to TRBJ2-1; TRBD2 agrees at 15 bases. Germline V gene data show CDR1 as MDHEN and CDR2 as SYDVKM. The CDR3 contains 18 residues. V lost 6 bases to trimming and J lost 7 bases; unmatched junction nucleotides: 13. Here the CDR3 DNA reads TGTGCCAGCAGCCTGGGACTAGCGGGAGGATTAGTGAGGAATGAGCAGTTCTTC. Translating it yields CASSLGLAGGLVRNEQFF.

The chain recombines TRBV19 with TRBJ2-6; D possibly corresponds to TRBD1 (5 bases). Trimming took 1 base from V and 4 from J, leaving 20 bases between them. CDR3 length: 19 amino acids. Germline-derived CDR1 and CDR2 are LNHDA and SQIVND (reference sequence). For the CDR3, the DNA is TGTGCCAGTAGTATAGGCAGGGCCAATTCACTTTCAGGGGCCAACGTCCTGACTTTC. Translated: CASSIGRANSLSGANVLTF.